The next 14 T cell receptor beta chains were all read from a single sample in a study of blood T cells in healthy people across ages. A second PCR of 7 to 11 cycles used a sample-barcoded 5' primer and a J-beta primer mix. One entry per CDR3 protein results from TCRdb running MiXCR on the 5' RACE reads. The sample has about 1.7 million distinct CDR3 sequences, 25% to 30% seen once. Sequencing was performed on blood. These receptors all stem from a woman aged 25-40 years in good health.

Ten or more counts support this clonotype. The rearrangement joins TRBV5-1 to TRBJ2-4, with a weak D call TRBD2 (6 bases). The CDR3 is made up of 14 amino acids. V lost 4 bases and J 3 bases, leaving 11 bases between the germline ends. The germline gives CDR1 SGHRS, CDR2 YFSETQ. The CDR3 sequence is CASSRMGGKNIQYF. Written as DNA, the CDR3 is TGCGCCAGCAGCCGCATGGGGGGCAAAAACATTCAGTACTTC.

In its sample, this clonotype was seen many times. The J gene is TRBJ2-3, the V gene TRBV29-1; 10 positions match TRBD2. Trimming cost V 6 bases and J 3 bases; bases outside gene matches: 6. The CDR3 contains 14 residues. The germline V gene has CDR1 SQVTM and CDR2 ANQGSEA. For the CDR3, the DNA is TGCAGCGTCCCGGGACTAGCGCAGACAGATACGCAGTATTTT. This encodes CSVPGLAQTDTQYF.

This chain links TRBV11-2 with TRBJ2-5; TRBD1 agrees at 10 bases. The CDR3 has 15 residues. Germline CDR1 reads SGHAT; CDR2 reads FQNNGV. The ends lost 3 bases at V and 6 bases at J; junction bases unmatched: 7. The CDR3 region is CASSLSDRGQKTQYF. The CDR3 DNA reads as TGTGCCAGCAGCTTGTCCGACAGGGGGCAAAAGACCCAGTACTTC.

This clonotype was counted only a few times. The chain is built from TRBV12-3 or TRBV12-4 and TRBJ2-7, with TRBD2 identical over 7 bases. The CDR3 loop spans 13 amino acids. With 6 bases clipped from V and 3 bases from J, the junction kept 5 bases outside the gene matches. Here the CDR3 DNA reads TGTGCCAGCAGGGTCACTAGCGACTACGAGCAGTACTTC. This codes for CASRVTSDYEQYF.

This clonotype was observed a few times. The chain uses TRBV6-1 and TRBJ2-7, with TRBD1 identical over 9 bases. Germline V gene data show CDR1 as MNHNS and CDR2 as SASEGT. Trimming at V came to 9 bases and at J to 0 bases, leaving 12 bases not matched to a gene. This CDR3 spans 16 amino acids. DNA of the CDR3: TGTGCCAGTCCCGGGACAGGGCCCCGAGGCTCCTACGAGCAGTACTTC. Translation: CASPGTGPRGSYEQYF.

A note on this clonotype: One junction end disagrees with the germline gene, perhaps due to a read error. The chain employs TRBV7-2 and TRBJ2-1; D possibly matches TRBD1 or TRBD2 (5 bases each). The CDR3 runs to 15 residues. The germline V gene has CDR1 SGHTA and CDR2 FQGNSA. The CDR3 protein is CASTLGTSSYNEQFF. The CDR3 DNA is TGTGCCAGCACCTTAGGGACCAGCTCCTACAATGAGCAGTTCTTC.

V usage is TRBV5-1 and J usage is TRBJ2-1; D might be TRBD2 (6 bases). The germline V and J ends were trimmed by 3 bases and 9 bases, with 16 bases remaining between them. This CDR3 has 14 residues. The germline V gene encodes CDR1 SGHRS and CDR2 YFSETQ. The CDR3 nucleotides read TGCGCCAGCAGCTGGAGGGATTTGCGGCTTGAGCAGTTCTTC. It yields the protein CASSWRDLRLEQFF.

The V call is TRBV7-7, the J call TRBJ1-4, with 7 bases identical to TRBD1. This CDR3 region has 15 residues. V lost 4 bases, J lost 6 bases, and 8 bases stayed unmatched. Per the germline V gene, CDR1 is SSHAT and CDR2 is FNYEAQ (reference sequence). CDR3 in DNA: TGTGCCAGCAGCTCGGACAGGCGGTGGGATGAAAAACTGTTTTTT. It yields the protein CASSSDRRWDEKLFF.

The gene calls are TRBV20-1 and TRBJ1-1; tentative D call: TRBD1 (5 bases). V was cut by 0 bases and J by 0 bases, with 11 bases left in between. CDR3 length: 15 residues. Germline CDR1 is DFQATT and CDR2 is SNEGSKA (reference sequence). The chain's CDR3 is CSARDPGTVNTEAFF. CDR3 coding DNA: TGCAGTGCTAGAGACCCTGGGACCGTGAACACTGAAGCTTTCTTT.

For this clonotype: The junction departs from the called germline gene at one end, perhaps through a read error. The rearrangement links TRBV6-2 or TRBV6-3 to TRBJ1-5, with 9 positions matching TRBD1. The CDR3 is 16 residues long. Germline V gene data show CDR1 as MNHEY and CDR2 as SVGEGT. CDR3 DNA: TGTACCAGCAGTTTCGGGACAGGGAGGAGCAATCAGCCCCAGCATTTT. This encodes CTSSFGTGRSNQPQHF.

This chain's CDR3 is CASSLGTEEQFF. The CDR3 DNA sequence: TGTGCCAGCAGCCTAGGGACAGAGGAGCAGTTCTTC. The chain has TRBV7-9 and TRBJ2-1; TRBD1 matches 7 bases. V gave up 5 bases and J gave up 10 bases; unmatched junction bases: 5. The CDR3 has 12 amino acids. The V gene's germline CDR1 is SEHNR and CDR2 FQNEAQ (reference sequence).

The rearrangement joins TRBV29-1 to TRBJ1-2, with D possibly TRBD1 on 6 matching bases. Germline CDR1 and CDR2: SQVTM and ANQGSEA. CDR3 size: 12 residues. V was clipped by 6 bases and J by 4 bases, with 12 bases between them. For the CDR3, the DNA is TGCAGCGTAGCTACAGGGCCCTATGGCTACACCTTC. Protein product: CSVATGPYGYTF.

This clonotype came up many times. CDR3 sequence: CDRMSSVNEQFF. In DNA, the CDR3 is TGCGATAGGATGTCGTCTGTCAATGAGCAGTTCTTC. V gene TRBV29-1 combines with J gene TRBJ2-1, with unresolved D. Germline CDR1 reads SQVTM; CDR2 reads ANQGSEA. This CDR3 spans 12 amino acids.

V gene TRBV4-1 combines with J gene TRBJ2-1; 12 bases fit TRBD2. V dropped 8 bases and J dropped 4; count of bases not matched to a gene: 12. Germline V lookup: CDR1 MGHRA, CDR2 YSYEKL. The CDR3 is 17 amino acids. For the CDR3, the DNA is TGCGCCAGCGGCCCAGGACTAGCGGGACGAACATACAATGAGCAGTTCTTC. It translates to CASGPGLAGRTYNEQFF.